The clone carrying this TCR beta chain was picked up many times. Via MiXCR, TCRdb re-called the reads, giving one row per CDR3 protein. The table has about 240,000 distinct CDR3 sequences, under 8.5% seen once. The data belong to a study of T cell repertoires in cytomegalovirus infection. Study at large: CMV infection and matching HLA type were both indicated by public TCR beta signatures.

The sequence derives from a human donor in good health (CMV status not recorded). Some clones in this sample may be carry-over from other donors' samples. Specimen: PBMCs.

The chain's CDR3 is CASSYSGTPNGGYTF. CDR3 nucleotide sequence: TGTGCCAGCAGTTACTCGGGGACACCGAACGGCGGCTACACCTTC. The chain employs TRBV6-2 or TRBV6-3 and TRBJ1-2, with D perhaps matching TRBD1 (6 bases). The V gene's germline CDR1 is MNHEY and CDR2 SVGEGT. The CDR3 loop spans 15 amino acids. V dropped 0 bases and J dropped 8 bases, with 16 bases sitting between them.